Below, 2 T cell receptor beta chains from the same sample are listed, as sequenced in a study of blood T cell repertoires in COVID-19. Sequencing used immunoSEQ multiplex PCR; TCRdb keeps in-frame clones, though not all of them. This table has fewer than 250,000 clones, 83% appearing once. What was sequenced was peripheral blood. These receptors were collected from a human donor in a cohort sampled during active COVID-19.

The chain has TRBV7-9 and TRBJ1-1; a weak D match, TRBD1 (5 bases). Germline assignment: CDR1 SEHNR and CDR2 FQNEAQ (reference sequence). V lost 2 bases and J lost 8, with 12 bases in between. This CDR3 spans 13 amino acids. CDR3 protein: CASSLQGASEAFF. CDR3 sequence (DNA): TGTGCCAGCAGCTTACAGGGTGCCTCAGAAGCTTTCTTT. Full variable domain (missing parts from reference TRBV7-9 and TRBJ1-1): DTGVSQNPRHKITKRGQNVTFRCDPISEHNRLYWYRQTLGQGPEFLTYFQNEAQLEKSRLLSDRFSAERPKGSFSTLEIQRTEQGDSAMYLCASSLQGASEAFFGQGTRLTVV.

The V gene is TRBV4-1, the J gene TRBJ2-7, with TRBD1 as a possible D gene (6 bases). Germline CDR1 MGHRA, CDR2 YSYEKL. With 3 bases removed from V and 7 bases from J, the gap between germline ends came to 10 bases. CDR3 size: 12 residues. CDR3 amino acids: CASSQGAGEQYF. The CDR3 DNA reads as TGCGCCAGCAGCCAGGGGGCAGGGGAGCAGTACTTC.